This T cell receptor (beta chain) was documented in a study of cytomegalovirus exposure and HLA in healthy donors. Whole-study context: A prior analysis found about 120 million unique TCR beta sequences from about 179 million T cells. Regarding the study as a whole: A further, later analysis showed that HLA-associated TCR beta chains (compared with equally common others) were more clonally expanded. In a later analysis, V- and J-gene trimming of beta chains associated with a DCLRE1C missense variant, replicated independently.

This CDR3 contains 14 residues. Germline lookup yields CDR1 MNHEY and CDR2 SVGAGI. V lost 2 bases and J 0 bases, leaving 7 bases between the germline ends. The PCR was carried out with 60 Vbeta primers and 13 Jbeta primers. Method: immunoSEQ multiplex PCR; TCRdb's copy keeps in-frame clones and lacks some. This repertoire includes about 64,000 clones. Of note for this clone: Its antigen is as yet unknown.

This TCR came from a woman under 30 in good health and CMV-seronegative. The gene calls are TRBV6-5 and TRBJ1-1; possibly TRBD1 for D (5 bases). Sequenced: PBMCs. The CDR3, as DNA: TGTGCCAGCAGTTACGGACAAATGAACACTGAAGCTTTCTTT. Protein product: CASSYGQMNTEAFF.